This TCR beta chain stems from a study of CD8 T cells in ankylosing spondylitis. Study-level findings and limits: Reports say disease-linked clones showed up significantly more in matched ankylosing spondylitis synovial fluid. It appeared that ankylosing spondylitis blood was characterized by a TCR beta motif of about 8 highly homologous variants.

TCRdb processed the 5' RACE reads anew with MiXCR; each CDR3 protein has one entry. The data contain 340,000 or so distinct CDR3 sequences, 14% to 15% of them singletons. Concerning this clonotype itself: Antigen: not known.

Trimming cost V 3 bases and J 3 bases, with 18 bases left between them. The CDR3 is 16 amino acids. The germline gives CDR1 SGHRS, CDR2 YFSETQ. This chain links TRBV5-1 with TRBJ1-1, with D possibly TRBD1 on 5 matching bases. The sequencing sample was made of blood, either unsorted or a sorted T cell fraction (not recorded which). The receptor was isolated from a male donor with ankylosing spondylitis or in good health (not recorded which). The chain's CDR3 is CASSSVSGLVDTEAFF. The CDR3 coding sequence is TGCGCCAGCAGCTCAGTCTCAGGGTTAGTTGACACTGAAGCTTTCTTT.